This TCR beta chain was sequenced for a study of T cells in Graves' hyperthyroidism and ophthalmopathy. Study results and caveats: Most clonotypes expanded in thyroid above 0.001 were likewise present in blood.

TCR beta CDR3 regions were amplified from RNA transcripts. Using the HTBI primer set, a first-round RT-PCR was run on the TCR CDR3. TCRdb reanalysed the multiplex PCR reads using MiXCR and keeps one entry per CDR3 protein. The repertoire includes under 700,000 distinct CDR3 sequences, just over 45% of them detected once, and 8.2% sits in the top ten. Notes on this clonotype: As yet, its antigen is unknown.

CDR1 is SQVTM, CDR2 ANQGSEA, per germline. The CDR3 runs 16 residues. Germline trimming cut 3 bases from V and 1 base from J; bases unmatched to any gene: 10. What was sequenced was peripheral blood or thyroid tissue (not recorded which). This receptor was obtained from a woman between 18 and 30 years old with Graves' hyperthyroidism. The gene calls are TRBV29-1 and TRBJ2-3; the match to TRBD2 covers 7 bases. The CDR3 nucleotides are TGCAGCGTTGAGTCGTTGGCGGGAGTTGGCACAGATACGCAGTATTTT. As protein: CSVESLAGVGTDTQYF.